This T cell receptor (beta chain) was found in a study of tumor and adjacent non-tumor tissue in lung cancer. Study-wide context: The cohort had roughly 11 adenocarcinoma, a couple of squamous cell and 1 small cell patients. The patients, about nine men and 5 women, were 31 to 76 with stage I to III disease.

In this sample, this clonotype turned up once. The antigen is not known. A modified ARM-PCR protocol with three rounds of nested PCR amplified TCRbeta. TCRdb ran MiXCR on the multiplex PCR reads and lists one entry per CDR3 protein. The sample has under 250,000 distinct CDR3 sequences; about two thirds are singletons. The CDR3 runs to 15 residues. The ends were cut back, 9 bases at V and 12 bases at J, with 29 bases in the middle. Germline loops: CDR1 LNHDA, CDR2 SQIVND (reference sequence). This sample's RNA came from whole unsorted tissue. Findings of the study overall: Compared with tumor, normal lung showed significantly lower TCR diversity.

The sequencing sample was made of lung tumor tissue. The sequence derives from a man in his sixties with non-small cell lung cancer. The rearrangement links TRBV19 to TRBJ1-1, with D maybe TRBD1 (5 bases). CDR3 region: CARNYLPGRIFVPFF. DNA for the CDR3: TGTGCCAGAAACTACCTTCCGGGACGGATATTTGTACCTTTCTTT.